The T cell receptor beta chain described here comes from a study of a mutant IDH1 vaccine in newly diagnosed glioma. The wider study: In some groups vaccination began 4-6 weeks post-radiotherapy; others received it with temozolomide. The treated group averaged about 39 years old and was about 62% male, 37.5% female.

Regarding this clone: What it recognizes is unknown.

Some clones are missing from TCRdb's copy, which holds only in-frame ones; the method was immunoSEQ multiplex PCR. The top ten hold under 6% of the sample, which has around 60,000 clones, 75% to 85% seen once. Study outcomes and limitations: Pseudoprogression seemed unrelated to changes in top peripheral T cell clonotypes.

As for time point: week 35, safety follow-up. Mutant IDH1 20-mer peptide, at 300 ug, made up each vaccine dose, with topical imiquimod. Scheduled for weeks 1, 3, 5, 7, 11, 15, 19 and 23, eight vaccinations were given to patients. V trimming: 2 bases; J trimming: 3 bases; junction bases outside the gene matches: 3. The CDR3 covers 16 residues. Germline V gene data show CDR1 as SNHLY and CDR2 as FYNNEI. The chain links TRBV2 to TRBJ2-1; 11 bases map to TRBD2. The specimen comprised PBMCs, sampled from a glioma patient whose treatment included an IDH1 peptide vaccine. The receptor comes from a man between 35 and 55 years old with glioma. CDR3 coding DNA: TGTGCCAGCAGTGAATCTAGCGGGGGGTACTACAATGAGCAGTTCTTC. As protein: CASSESSGGYYNEQFF.